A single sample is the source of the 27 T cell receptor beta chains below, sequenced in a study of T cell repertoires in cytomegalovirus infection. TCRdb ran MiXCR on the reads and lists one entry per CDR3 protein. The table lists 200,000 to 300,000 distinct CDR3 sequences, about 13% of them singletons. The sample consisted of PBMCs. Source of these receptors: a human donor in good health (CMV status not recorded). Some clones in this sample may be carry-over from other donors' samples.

The CDR3 coding sequence is TGTGCCAGCAGCCAAGATAGGCAGGGGGCGCGAAATGAGCAGTTCTTC. Protein product: CASSQDRQGARNEQFF. V and J are TRBV3-1 and TRBJ2-1; 8 nucleotides match TRBD1. Germline assignment: CDR1 LGHDT and CDR2 YNNKEL (reference sequence). The CDR3 loop spans 16 amino acids. J was trimmed by 7 bases and V by 0 bases; bases with no gene match: 8.

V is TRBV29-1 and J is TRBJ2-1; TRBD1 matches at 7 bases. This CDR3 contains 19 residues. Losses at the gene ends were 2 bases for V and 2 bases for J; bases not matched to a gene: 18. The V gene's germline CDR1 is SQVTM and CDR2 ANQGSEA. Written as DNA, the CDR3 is TGCAGCGTTGAAAAAAGGACAGGACCCATACCCTCCCCCTACAATGAGCAGTTCTTC. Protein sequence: CSVEKRTGPIPSPYNEQFF.

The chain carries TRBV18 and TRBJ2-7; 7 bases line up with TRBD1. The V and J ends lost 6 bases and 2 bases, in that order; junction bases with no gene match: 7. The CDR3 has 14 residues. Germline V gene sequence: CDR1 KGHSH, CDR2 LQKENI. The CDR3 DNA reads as TGTGCCAGCTCCCCGGGACAGCACCCCTACGAGCAGTACTTC. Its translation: CASSPGQHPYEQYF.

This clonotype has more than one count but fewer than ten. CDR3 nucleotides: TGTGCCAGCAGCTTAAGTCGACAGGCGTTTGAGCAGTACTTC. It yields the protein CASSLSRQAFEQYF. The chain employs TRBV13 and TRBJ2-7, with TRBD1 as a possible D gene (6 bases). Germline CDR1 and CDR2: PRHDT and FYEKMQ (reference sequence). V dropped 2 bases and J dropped 7 bases, with 15 bases sitting between them. This CDR3 contains 14 residues.

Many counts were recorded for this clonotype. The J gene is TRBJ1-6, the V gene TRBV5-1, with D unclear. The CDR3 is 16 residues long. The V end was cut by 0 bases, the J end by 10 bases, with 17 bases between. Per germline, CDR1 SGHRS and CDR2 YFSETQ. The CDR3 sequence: CASSLEQRKPTSPLHF. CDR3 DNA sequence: TGCGCCAGCAGCTTGGAACAGCGGAAACCAACGTCACCCCTCCACTTT.

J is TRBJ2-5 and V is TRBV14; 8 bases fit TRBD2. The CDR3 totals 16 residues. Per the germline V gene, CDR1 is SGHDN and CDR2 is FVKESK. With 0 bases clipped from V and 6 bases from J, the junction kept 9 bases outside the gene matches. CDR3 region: CASSQDGAGLVKTQYF. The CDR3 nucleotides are TGTGCCAGCAGCCAAGACGGAGCGGGACTAGTAAAGACCCAGTACTTC.

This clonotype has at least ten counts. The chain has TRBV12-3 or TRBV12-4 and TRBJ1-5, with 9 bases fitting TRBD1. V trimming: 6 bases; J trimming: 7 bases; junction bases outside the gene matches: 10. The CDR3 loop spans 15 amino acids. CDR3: CASSKGQGLGQPQHF. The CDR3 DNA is TGTGCCAGCAGCAAGGGACAGGGTCTGGGGCAGCCCCAGCATTTT.

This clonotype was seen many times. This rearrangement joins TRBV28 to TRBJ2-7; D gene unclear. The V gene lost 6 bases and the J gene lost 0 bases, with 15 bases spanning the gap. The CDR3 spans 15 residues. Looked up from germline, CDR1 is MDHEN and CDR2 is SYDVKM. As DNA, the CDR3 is TGTGCCAGCAGCGAAGTAGGTCTGAGCTCCTACGAGCAGTACTTC. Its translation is CASSEVGLSSYEQYF.

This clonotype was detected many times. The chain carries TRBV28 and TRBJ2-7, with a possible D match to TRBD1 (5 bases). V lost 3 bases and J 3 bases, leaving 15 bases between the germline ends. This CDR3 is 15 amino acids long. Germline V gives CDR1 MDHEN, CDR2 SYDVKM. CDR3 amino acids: CASSFVAGPNYEQYF. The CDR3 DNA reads TGTGCCAGCAGTTTCGTCGCAGGGCCAAACTACGAGCAGTACTTC.

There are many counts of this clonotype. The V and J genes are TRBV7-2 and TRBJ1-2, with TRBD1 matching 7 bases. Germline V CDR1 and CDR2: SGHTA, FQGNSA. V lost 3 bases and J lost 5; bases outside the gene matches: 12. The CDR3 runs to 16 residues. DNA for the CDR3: TGTGCCAGCAGCTTCCCTCCGGGACAGATAGATTATGGCTACACCTTC. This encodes CASSFPPGQIDYGYTF.

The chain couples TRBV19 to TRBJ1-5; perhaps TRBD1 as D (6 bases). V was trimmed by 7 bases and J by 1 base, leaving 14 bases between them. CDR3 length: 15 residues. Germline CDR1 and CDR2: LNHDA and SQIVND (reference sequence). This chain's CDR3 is CASTPLDRSNQPQHF. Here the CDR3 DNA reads TGTGCCAGTACCCCTTTGGACAGAAGCAATCAGCCCCAGCATTTT.

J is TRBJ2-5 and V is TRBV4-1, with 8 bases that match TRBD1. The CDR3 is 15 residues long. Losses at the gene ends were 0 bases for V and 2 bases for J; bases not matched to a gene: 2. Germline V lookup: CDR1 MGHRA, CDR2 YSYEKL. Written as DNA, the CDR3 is TGCGCCAGCAGCCAAGAAGGACAGGGACAAGAGACCCAGTACTTC. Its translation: CASSQEGQGQETQYF.

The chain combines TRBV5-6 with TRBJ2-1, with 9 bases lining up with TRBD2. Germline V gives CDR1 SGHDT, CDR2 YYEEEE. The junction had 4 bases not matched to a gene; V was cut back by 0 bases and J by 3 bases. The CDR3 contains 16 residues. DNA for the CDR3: TGTGCCAGCAGCTTGGGAGGACTAGCGAGCTACAATGAGCAGTTCTTC. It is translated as CASSLGGLASYNEQFF.

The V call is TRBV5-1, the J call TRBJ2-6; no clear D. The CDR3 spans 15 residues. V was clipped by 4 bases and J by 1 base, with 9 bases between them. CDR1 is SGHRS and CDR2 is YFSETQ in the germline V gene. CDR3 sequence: CASSLPRSGANVLTF. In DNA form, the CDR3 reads TGCGCCAGCAGCCTACCAAGGTCTGGGGCCAACGTCCTGACTTTC.

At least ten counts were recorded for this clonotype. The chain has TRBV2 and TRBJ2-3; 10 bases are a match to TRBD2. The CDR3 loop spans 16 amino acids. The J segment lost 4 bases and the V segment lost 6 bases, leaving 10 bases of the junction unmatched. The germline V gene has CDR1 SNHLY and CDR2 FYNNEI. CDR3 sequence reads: CASRPAGGPVADTQYF. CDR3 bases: TGTGCCAGCAGGCCAGCGGGGGGGCCGGTCGCAGATACGCAGTATTTT.

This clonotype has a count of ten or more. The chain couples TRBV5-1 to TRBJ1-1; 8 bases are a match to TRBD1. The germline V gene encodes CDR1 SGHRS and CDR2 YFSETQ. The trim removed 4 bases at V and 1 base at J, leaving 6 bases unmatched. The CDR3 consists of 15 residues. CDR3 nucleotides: TGCGCCAGCAGCCATGGACAGGGTGGGAACACTGAAGCTTTCTTT. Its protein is CASSHGQGGNTEAFF.

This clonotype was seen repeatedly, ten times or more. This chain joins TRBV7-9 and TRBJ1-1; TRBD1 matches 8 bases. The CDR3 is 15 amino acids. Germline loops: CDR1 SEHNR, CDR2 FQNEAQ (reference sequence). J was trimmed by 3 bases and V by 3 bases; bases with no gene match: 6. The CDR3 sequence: CASSFLTGGDTEAFF. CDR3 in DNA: TGTGCCAGCAGCTTCCTTACAGGGGGGGACACTGAAGCTTTCTTT.

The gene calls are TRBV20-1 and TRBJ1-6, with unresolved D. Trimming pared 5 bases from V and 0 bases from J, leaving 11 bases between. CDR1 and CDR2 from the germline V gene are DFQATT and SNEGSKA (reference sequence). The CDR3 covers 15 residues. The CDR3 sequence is CSALYSSSYNSPLHF. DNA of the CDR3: TGCAGTGCTCTATACAGCAGCTCCTATAATTCACCCCTCCACTTT.

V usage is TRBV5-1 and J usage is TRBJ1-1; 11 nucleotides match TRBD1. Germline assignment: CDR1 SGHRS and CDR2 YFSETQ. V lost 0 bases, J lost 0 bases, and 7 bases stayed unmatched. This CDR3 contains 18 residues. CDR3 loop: CASSLVGQGGGLNTEAFF. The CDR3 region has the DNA TGCGCCAGCAGCTTGGTGGGACAGGGGGGAGGATTGAACACTGAAGCTTTCTTT. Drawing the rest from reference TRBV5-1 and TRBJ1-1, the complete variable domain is KAGVTQTPRYLIKTRGQQVTLSCSPISGHRSVSWYQQTPGQGLQFLFEYFSETQRNKGNFPGRFSGRQFSNSRSEMNVSTLELGDSALYLCASSLVGQGGGLNTEAFFGQGTRLTVV.

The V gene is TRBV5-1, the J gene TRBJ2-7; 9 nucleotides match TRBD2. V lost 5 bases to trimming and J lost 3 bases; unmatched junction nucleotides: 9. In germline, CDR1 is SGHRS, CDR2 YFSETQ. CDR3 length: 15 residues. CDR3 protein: CASRPSGATFYEQYF. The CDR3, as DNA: TGCGCCAGCAGACCTAGCGGGGCAACTTTCTACGAGCAGTACTTC.

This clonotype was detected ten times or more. CDR3 DNA sequence: TGTGCCAGCAGCCTCGGGAGCGGGGGTGCAGATACGCAGTATTTT. As protein: CASSLGSGGADTQYF. The V call is TRBV6-4, the J call TRBJ2-3, with 8 nucleotides matching TRBD2. This CDR3 region has 15 residues. Trimming took 6 bases from V and 4 from J; bases not matched to a gene: 9. The germline V gene has CDR1 MRHNA and CDR2 SNTAGT.

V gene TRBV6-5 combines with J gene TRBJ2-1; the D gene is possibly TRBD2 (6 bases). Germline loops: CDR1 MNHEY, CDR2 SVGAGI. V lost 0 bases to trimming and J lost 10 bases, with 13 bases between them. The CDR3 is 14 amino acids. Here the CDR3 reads CASSYSGGGVEQFF. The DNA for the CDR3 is TGTGCCAGCAGTTACTCCGGGGGTGGCGTGGAGCAGTTCTTC.

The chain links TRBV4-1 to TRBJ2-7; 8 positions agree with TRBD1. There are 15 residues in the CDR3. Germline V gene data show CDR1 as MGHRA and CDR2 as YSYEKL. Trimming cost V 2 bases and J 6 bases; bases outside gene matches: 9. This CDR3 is CASSQPGQGSAEQYF. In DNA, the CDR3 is TGCGCCAGCAGCCAACCCGGACAGGGATCAGCCGAGCAGTACTTC.

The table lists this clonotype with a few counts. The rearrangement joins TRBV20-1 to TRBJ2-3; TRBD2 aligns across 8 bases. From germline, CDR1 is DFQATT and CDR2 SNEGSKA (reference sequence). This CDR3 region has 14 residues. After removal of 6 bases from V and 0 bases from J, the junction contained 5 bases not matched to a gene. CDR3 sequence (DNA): TGCAGTGCCATTAGCGGGGCTAGCACAGATACGCAGTATTTT. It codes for CSAISGASTDTQYF.

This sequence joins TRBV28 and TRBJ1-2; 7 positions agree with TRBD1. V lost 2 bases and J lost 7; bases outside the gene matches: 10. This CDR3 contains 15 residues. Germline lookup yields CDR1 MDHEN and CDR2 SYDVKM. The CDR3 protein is CASSLPSTGFSGYTF. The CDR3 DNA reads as TGTGCCAGCAGTTTACCCTCGACAGGGTTTAGTGGCTACACCTTC.

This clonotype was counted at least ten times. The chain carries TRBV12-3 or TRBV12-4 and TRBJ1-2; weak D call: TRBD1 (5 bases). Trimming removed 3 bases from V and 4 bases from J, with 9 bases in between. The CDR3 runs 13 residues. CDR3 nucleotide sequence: TGTGCCAGCAGTTTTCGGGGGACCTATGGCTACACCTTC. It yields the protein CASSFRGTYGYTF.

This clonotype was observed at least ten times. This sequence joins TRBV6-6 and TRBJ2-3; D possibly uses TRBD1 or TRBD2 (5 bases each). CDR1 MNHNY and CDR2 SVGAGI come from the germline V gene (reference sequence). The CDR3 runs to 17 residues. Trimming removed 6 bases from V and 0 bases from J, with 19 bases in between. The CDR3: CASSTGTMARSTDTQYF. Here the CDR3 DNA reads TGTGCCAGCAGCACCGGGACGATGGCCCGTAGCACAGATACGCAGTATTTT.